Presented here are 31 T cell receptor beta chains from one specimen sequenced in a study of shared clonotypes between healthy human individuals. The protocol was immunoSEQ multiplex PCR, while the TCRdb copy is restricted to in-frame clones and leaves out a portion. The repertoire holds some 2,500,000 clones, with roughly 90% as singletons. The specimen was naive CD4+ T cells from PBMCs. Documented subset: CD45RA+ positively selected. The receptor source for this set is a man younger than 35 in good health. Some clones in this sample may be carry-over from other donors' samples.

This clone was seen just once. The V call is TRBV7-9, the J call TRBJ2-7, with D possibly being TRBD1 or TRBD2 (5 bases each). CDR1 SEHNR and CDR2 FQNEAQ come from the germline V gene (reference sequence). V was cut by 6 bases and J by 2 bases, with 11 bases left in between. There are 13 residues in the CDR3. Here the CDR3 reads CASRGDRTYEQYF. The CDR3 nucleotides are TGTGCCAGCAGGGGGGACCGAACCTACGAGCAGTACTTC.

The chain combines TRBV29-1 with TRBJ1-2; 7 nucleotides match TRBD1. This CDR3 region has 10 residues. V shed 7 bases and J 6 bases; nucleotides not matched to a gene: 2. Germline CDR1 reads SQVTM; CDR2 reads ANQGSEA. In nucleotides, the CDR3 is TGCAGCGCGCAGGGGGATGGCTACACCTTC. Amino acid sequence: CSAQGDGYTF.

The chain links TRBV18 to TRBJ2-4; 7 bases fit TRBD1. The CDR3 spans 16 residues. CDR1 is KGHSH, CDR2 LQKENI, per germline. J lost 6 bases, V lost 4 bases, and 12 bases had no gene match. In DNA, the CDR3 is TGTGCCAGCTCACACGACAGGGATAGTGGGGGAAACATTCAGTACTTC. Amino acid sequence: CASSHDRDSGGNIQYF.

The chain carries TRBV6-4 and TRBJ1-5, with a tentative D call TRBD1 (6 bases). The CDR3 has 15 residues. Trimming removed 4 bases from V and 5 bases from J, with 15 bases in between. Germline CDR1 MRHNA, CDR2 SNTAGT. The CDR3 coding sequence is TGTGCCAGCAGTGTTAACCGGGCAGGGGATCAGCCCCAGCATTTT. Translated: CASSVNRAGDQPQHF.

The chain carries TRBV29-1 and TRBJ2-1; possibly TRBD2 for D (6 bases). Germline CDR1 reads SQVTM; CDR2 reads ANQGSEA. V was clipped by 3 bases and J by 9 bases, with 24 bases between them. CDR3 length: 16 residues. The CDR3 sequence is CSVDGVLVGMGGEQFF. CDR3 DNA sequence: TGCAGCGTTGATGGTGTGTTAGTGGGGATGGGAGGTGAGCAGTTCTTC.

The V gene is TRBV5-1, the J gene TRBJ2-3; 9 bases are a match to TRBD2. CDR1 and CDR2 from the germline V gene are SGHRS and YFSETQ. J lost 5 bases, V lost 0 bases, and 7 bases had no gene match. This CDR3 has 16 amino acids. CDR3 sequence: CASSLGSGRSGDTQYF. For the CDR3, the DNA is TGCGCCAGCAGCTTGGGGAGCGGGAGGAGTGGAGATACGCAGTATTTT. The full variable domain, with the rest looked up from reference TRBV5-1 and TRBJ2-3, is KAGVTQTPRYLIKTRGQQVTLSCSPISGHRSVSWYQQTPGQGLQFLFEYFSETQRNKGNFPGRFSGRQFSNSRSEMNVSTLELGDSALYLCASSLGSGRSGDTQYFGPGTRLTVL.

The V call is TRBV2, the J call TRBJ2-3; TRBD2 matches 14 bases. V trimming: 6 bases; J trimming: 5 bases; junction bases outside the gene matches: 16. Germline loops: CDR1 SNHLY, CDR2 FYNNEI. The CDR3 totals 19 residues. The CDR3 nucleotides read TGTGCCAGCAGGGGGCCCGGGGGGACTAGCGGGAGTCGGATAGATACGCAGTATTTT. This encodes CASRGPGGTSGSRIDTQYF.

The V call is TRBV12-5, the J call TRBJ2-4; tentative D call: TRBD1 (6 bases). V shed 2 bases and J shed 2 bases, with 7 bases lying between them. CDR1 is LGHNT and CDR2 is FRNRAP in the germline V gene. The CDR3 extends over 14 amino acids. The DNA of the CDR3 is TGTGCTAGTGGTTTGACAGGGACCAAAAACATTCAGTACTTC. This sequence encodes CASGLTGTKNIQYF.

The chain employs TRBV6-5 and TRBJ2-3; a weak D match, TRBD1 (6 bases). V shed 0 bases and J shed 5 bases, with 15 bases lying between them. There are 16 residues in the CDR3. CDR1 and CDR2 (germline): MNHEY, SVGAGI. The chain's CDR3 is CASSYSGRFRGDTQYF. CDR3 bases: TGTGCCAGCAGTTACTCGGGGAGATTCAGGGGAGATACGCAGTATTTT.

The rearrangement uses TRBV5-1 and TRBJ2-3, with 14 bases fitting TRBD2. V lost 5 bases, J lost 6 bases, and 5 bases stayed unmatched. CDR1 SGHRS and CDR2 YFSETQ come from the germline V gene. The CDR3 runs 15 residues. The CDR3 region is CASRRGLAGEDTQYF. The CDR3 DNA is TGCGCCAGCAGGCGGGGACTAGCGGGAGAGGATACGCAGTATTTT.

The chain is built from TRBV19 and TRBJ2-7, with TRBD2 identical over 12 bases. Germline CDR1 reads LNHDA; CDR2 reads SQIVND (reference sequence). The CDR3 loop spans 16 amino acids. V dropped 5 bases and J dropped 10; count of bases not matched to a gene: 15. CDR3 DNA sequence: TGTGCCAGTAGTTCGCAAGCTAGCGGGAGGGCCCCTCACCAGTACTTC. Its protein product is CASSSQASGRAPHQYF.

The gene calls are TRBV6-5 and TRBJ2-1; D ambiguous. The CDR3 length is 15 residues. Per germline, CDR1 MNHEY and CDR2 SVGAGI. V was pared by 0 bases and J by 7 bases, with 13 bases between. This CDR3 reads CASSYSKPTDNEQFF. CDR3 nucleotides: TGTGCCAGCAGTTACTCGAAGCCGACGGATAATGAGCAGTTCTTC.

The chain recombines TRBV10-3 with TRBJ2-7; 11 bases map to TRBD1. Germline CDR1 and CDR2: ENHRY and SYGVKD. CDR3 length: 19 residues. Trimming at V came to 6 bases and at J to 0 bases, leaving 16 bases not matched to a gene. The CDR3 reads CAIRPSGQGARQGSYEQYF. The CDR3, as DNA: TGTGCCATCAGACCTTCCGGACAGGGGGCGCGTCAGGGCTCCTACGAGCAGTACTTC.

This clone came up once. The V call is TRBV7-2, the J call TRBJ1-1; D gene ambiguous. The germline V gene has CDR1 SGHTA and CDR2 FQGNSA. Trimming pared 6 bases from V and 3 bases from J, leaving 14 bases between. The CDR3 runs 14 residues. The CDR3 reads CASSTLGRYTEAFF. The CDR3, as DNA: TGTGCCAGCAGTACCCTCGGACGGTACACTGAAGCTTTCTTT.

The chain couples TRBV19 to TRBJ2-3, with 14 positions matching TRBD2. The CDR3 is 14 amino acids. V lost 8 bases and J lost 4; bases outside the gene matches: 2. The germline gives CDR1 LNHDA, CDR2 SQIVND (reference sequence). In DNA, the CDR3 is TGTGCCAGTTCGACTAGCGGGAGGGCAGATACGCAGTATTTT. It translates to CASSTSGRADTQYF. The whole variable domain, remainder taken from reference TRBV19 and TRBJ2-3, is DGGITQSPKYLFRKEGQNVTLSCEQNLNHDAMYWYRQDPGQGLRLIYYSQIVNDFQKGDIAEGYSVSREKKESFPLTVTSAQKNPTAFYLCASSTSGRADTQYFGPGTRLTVL.

As concerns this clone: Other DNA sequences in this specimen translate into the identical CDR3. This chain connects TRBV7-2 to TRBJ2-6; D uncertain. The CDR3 length is 13 residues. CDR1 is SGHTA and CDR2 is FQGNSA in the germline V gene. Trimming removed 4 bases from V and 2 bases from J, with 3 bases in between. This CDR3 reads CASSSPGANVLTF. In DNA form, the CDR3 reads TGTGCCAGCAGCTCCCCTGGGGCCAACGTCCTGACTTTC.

The chain joins TRBV28 to TRBJ1-4; D is uncertain. CDR3 length: 16 residues. The V end was cut by 4 bases, the J end by 0 bases, with 12 bases between. Germline values: CDR1 MDHEN, CDR2 SYDVKM. Here the CDR3 DNA reads TGTGCCAGCAGTTCCTCCGCCGGTGCAACTAATGAAAAACTGTTTTTT. Translating gives CASSSSAGATNEKLFF.

The chain links TRBV5-1 to TRBJ2-5, with TRBD2 matching over 7 bases. V gave up 4 bases and J gave up 3 bases; unmatched junction bases: 12. Germline V gene data show CDR1 as SGHRS and CDR2 as YFSETQ. This CDR3 has 16 amino acids. CDR3 loop: CASSPFTSESKETQYF. The DNA for the CDR3 is TGCGCCAGCAGCCCCTTTACTAGCGAGTCCAAAGAGACCCAGTACTTC.

The chain is built from TRBV18 and TRBJ1-5; D might be TRBD1 (6 bases). Germline assignment: CDR1 KGHSH and CDR2 LQKENI. The CDR3 length is 17 residues. The V gene lost 3 bases and the J gene lost 7 bases, with 22 bases spanning the gap. The CDR3 spells CASSPRQLQGGGQPQHF. In DNA, the CDR3 is TGTGCCAGCTCACCCCGCCAGCTGCAGGGAGGGGGACAGCCCCAGCATTTT. Based on the CDR3 plus reference TRBV18 and TRBJ1-5, the full variable domain is NAGVMQNPRHLVRRRGQEARLRCSPMKGHSHVYWYRQLPEEGLKFMVYLQKENIIDESGMPKERFSAEFPKEGPSILRIQQVVRGDSAAYFCASSPRQLQGGGQPQHFGDGTRLSIL.

V is TRBV4-1 and J is TRBJ1-1; possibly TRBD1 for D (5 bases). The germline V gene has CDR1 MGHRA and CDR2 YSYEKL. Trimming left V 1 base short and J 10 bases short, with 10 bases between. CDR3 length: 12 amino acids. Written as DNA, the CDR3 is TGCGCCAGCAGCCAAGTTCCGGGGACAGCTTTCTTT. Protein sequence: CASSQVPGTAFF.

V is TRBV6-1 and J is TRBJ1-5; D is undetermined. V dropped 0 bases and J dropped 9 bases, with 12 bases sitting between them. CDR1 MNHNS and CDR2 SASEGT come from the germline V gene. This CDR3 has 14 amino acids. CDR3 DNA sequence: TGTGCCAGCAGTGAAGCTACGACCGTTAGGCCCCAGCATTTT. This sequence encodes CASSEATTVRPQHF.

This clone showed up just once. Here the CDR3 DNA reads TGTGCCAGCACAACCGGGGGTTTGGTGCAGTACTTC. It specifies CASTTGGLVQYF. This rearrangement joins TRBV7-2 to TRBJ2-7; a possible D gene is TRBD2 (6 bases). Trimming stripped 7 bases from V and 9 bases from J, with 16 bases between. The CDR3 has 12 amino acids. Germline values: CDR1 SGHTA, CDR2 FQGNSA.

J is TRBJ2-1 and V is TRBV7-2, with 11 positions matching TRBD2. Trimming cost V 5 bases and J 2 bases; bases outside gene matches: 5. There are 16 residues in the CDR3. Germline V gives CDR1 SGHTA, CDR2 FQGNSA. CDR3 region: CASSRTSGLTYNEQFF. The CDR3 nucleotides are TGTGCCAGCAGCCGGACTAGCGGGCTTACCTACAATGAGCAGTTCTTC.

This chain connects TRBV5-5 to TRBJ1-1; D is undetermined. CDR1 SGHKS and CDR2 YYEKEE come from the germline V gene (reference sequence). Trimming took 6 bases from V and 7 from J, leaving 10 bases between them. This CDR3 is 11 amino acids long. The CDR3 DNA reads TGTGCCAGCAACAAAATGGATGAAGCTTTCTTT. Amino acids: CASNKMDEAFF.

V and J are TRBV18 and TRBJ2-5, with 9 bases matching TRBD2. Gene TRBJ2-7 matches the end of the DNA better, so the J call may be wrong. Looked up from germline, CDR1 is KGHSH and CDR2 is LQKENI. CDR3 length equals 15 residues. CDR3 in amino acids: CASSPALAGFYEQYF. The CDR3 nucleotides are TGTGCCAGCTCACCGGCTCTAGCGGGGTTCTACGAGCAGTACTTC.

The chain carries TRBV10-2 and TRBJ1-2; D gene ambiguous. CDR1 and CDR2 from the germline V gene are WSHSY and SAAADI. This CDR3 is 13 amino acids long. Trimming removed 6 bases from V and 6 bases from J, with 14 bases in between. The CDR3 spells CASSPVLLHGYTF. CDR3 coding DNA: TGCGCCAGCAGCCCAGTCCTCCTCCATGGCTACACCTTC.

The V call is TRBV28, the J call TRBJ2-7, with D perhaps being TRBD1 or TRBD2 (5 bases each). V was clipped by 3 bases and J by 4 bases, with 10 bases between them. CDR3 length: 13 amino acids. Looked up from germline, CDR1 is MDHEN and CDR2 is SYDVKM. The CDR3 sequence: CASSLGVGYEQYF. CDR3 DNA: TGTGCCAGCAGTTTGGGGGTTGGTTACGAGCAGTACTTC.

The rearrangement uses TRBV28 and TRBJ2-1; 7 bases line up with TRBD2. V trimming: 8 bases; J trimming: 4 bases; junction bases outside the gene matches: 5. Per the germline V gene, CDR1 is MDHEN and CDR2 is SYDVKM. The CDR3 is 13 amino acids. The CDR3 sequence is CASRSGIYNEQFF. CDR3 DNA sequence: TGTGCCAGCCGAAGCGGGATTTACAATGAGCAGTTCTTC.

The J gene is TRBJ2-7, the V gene TRBV6-6; D is perhaps TRBD2 (5 bases). CDR3 length: 15 residues. Per germline, CDR1 MNHNY and CDR2 SVGAGI (reference sequence). V was pared by 2 bases and J by 5 bases, with 16 bases between. DNA for the CDR3: TGTGCCAGCAGTTACACCGGCGGTGAGGGCCACGAGCAGTACTTC. This codes for CASSYTGGEGHEQYF.

The V gene is TRBV10-1, the J gene TRBJ2-2, with D uncertain. The V gene lost 4 bases and the J gene lost 4 bases, with 10 bases spanning the gap. Germline V gene sequence: CDR1 WNHNN, CDR2 SYGVQD (reference sequence). This CDR3 contains 14 residues. The CDR3 reads CASSVLQSTGELFF. The CDR3 bases are TGCGCCAGCAGTGTATTGCAGTCCACCGGGGAGCTGTTTTTT.

The chain couples TRBV29-1 to TRBJ1-1; D possibly corresponds to TRBD1 (5 bases). This CDR3 has 12 amino acids. From germline, CDR1 is SQVTM and CDR2 ANQGSEA. The germline V and J ends were trimmed by 6 bases and 8 bases, with 16 bases remaining between them. The CDR3 sequence is CSVAFQEGEAFF. In nucleotides, the CDR3 is TGCAGCGTCGCTTTTCAGGAGGGGGAAGCTTTCTTT.